These 24 T cell receptor beta chains were all obtained from the same sample, sequenced in a study of T-cell reconstitution after alpha-beta-depleted transplantation in children. Preparing the TCRbeta library involved the use of unique molecular identifiers. TCRdb called the PCR reads again in MiXCR, with one record for every CDR3 protein. In the table there are around 700,000 distinct CDR3 sequences, about an eighth of which are singletons. This material consisted of PBMCs, taken before TCRalphabeta/CD19-depleted stem cell transplant. These receptors were obtained from a girl aged 2-10 years with congenital amegakaryocytic thrombocytopenia, due to receive a stem cell transplant.

The chain uses TRBV5-1 and TRBJ2-7; D may be TRBD2 (5 bases). Trimming removed 4 bases at V and 5 bases at J, with 16 bases between. This CDR3 comprises 14 residues. Germline V gives CDR1 SGHRS, CDR2 YFSETQ. The CDR3, as DNA: TGCGCCAGCAGCCCCATCGAGGGTCTCGACGAGCAGTACTTC. Translation gives CASSPIEGLDEQYF.

This rearrangement joins TRBV20-1 to TRBJ2-1, with D possibly matching TRBD2 (6 bases). The CDR3 consists of 15 residues. The V and J ends lost 3 bases and 6 bases respectively, with 18 bases between them. Germline V CDR1 and CDR2: DFQATT, SNEGSKA (reference sequence). CDR3 DNA sequence: TGCAGTGCTAGCTCGCGAGGAGGGCCTATCAATGAGCAGTTCTTC. Its translation: CSASSRGGPINEQFF.

This clonotype was recorded many times. V and J are TRBV11-2 and TRBJ2-1; maybe TRBD1 (6 bases). V was trimmed by 0 bases and J by 0 bases, leaving 18 bases between them. The length of the CDR3 is 19 residues. Germline assignment: CDR1 SGHAT and CDR2 FQNNGV. CDR3 amino acids: CASSLDQVRGESSYNEQFF. In DNA, the CDR3 is TGTGCCAGCAGCTTAGATCAGGTCAGGGGAGAAAGCTCCTACAATGAGCAGTTCTTC.

This clonotype was recorded many times. V and J are TRBV12-3 or TRBV12-4 and TRBJ2-1; 10 nucleotides line up with TRBD2. Trimming at V came to 4 bases and at J to 9 bases, leaving 9 bases not matched to a gene. CDR3 length equals 15 residues. The CDR3 reads CASSSLAGDPGEQFF. CDR3 in DNA: TGTGCCAGCAGTTCCCTAGCGGGAGACCCGGGTGAGCAGTTCTTC.

This clonotype was seen more than once but under ten times. The chain employs TRBV9 and TRBJ2-7; TRBD2 matches 10 bases. From germline, CDR1 is SGDLS and CDR2 YYNGEE. The CDR3 length is 18 residues. Unmatched junction bases numbered 11, after V lost 0 bases and J lost 2 bases. The CDR3 DNA sequence: TGTGCCAGCAGCGTAGCCCTATCACTAGCGGGGCGGGCCTACGAGCAGTACTTC. Amino acids: CASSVALSLAGRAYEQYF.

This clonotype was observed at least ten times. This chain joins TRBV5-1 and TRBJ2-2; D call uncertain. CDR3 length: 16 residues. CDR1 and CDR2 (germline): SGHRS, YFSETQ. V lost 0 bases, J lost 3 bases, and 12 bases lay in between. The CDR3 DNA sequence: TGCGCCAGCAGCTTGGGTTGGCAGGCCCACACCGGGGAGCTGTTTTTT. Translation gives CASSLGWQAHTGELFF.

This clonotype was detected only a few times. The chain recombines TRBV28 with TRBJ2-1; D tentatively reads TRBD1 or TRBD2 (6 bases each). Germline V gene lookup returns CDR1 MDHEN and CDR2 SYDVKM. This CDR3 spans 14 amino acids. V was pared by 3 bases and J by 9 bases, with 15 bases between. The CDR3 reads CASSFQRGPGEQFF. The DNA for the CDR3 is TGTGCCAGCAGTTTCCAACGGGGGCCGGGTGAGCAGTTCTTC. Together with reference TRBV28 and TRBJ2-1, the CDR3 gives the full variable domain: DVKVTQSSRYLVKRTGEKVFLECVQDMDHENMFWYRQDPGLGLRLIYFSYDVKMKEKGDIPEGYSVSREKKERFSLILESASTNQTSMYLCASSFQRGPGEQFFGPGTRLTVL.

This clonotype was seen at least ten times. V is TRBV11-1 and J is TRBJ2-1; unclear D gene. The germline V gene has CDR1 SGHAT and CDR2 FQDESV (reference sequence). This CDR3 has 15 amino acids. Trimming cost V 7 bases and J 4 bases, with 17 bases left between them. CDR3 amino acids: CASIPSPPHYNEQFF. Written as DNA, the CDR3 is TGTGCCAGCATTCCCTCGCCCCCGCATTACAATGAGCAGTTCTTC.

Ten or more counts support this clonotype. V and J are TRBV6-2 or TRBV6-3 and TRBJ2-1, with 7 bases matching TRBD2. V was pared by 6 bases and J by 4 bases, with 6 bases of the junction left unmatched. The germline CDR1 and CDR2 sequences are MNHEY and SVGEGT. The CDR3 has 14 amino acids. The CDR3: CASRVGGSYNEQFF. CDR3 DNA: TGTGCCAGCAGGGTGGGAGGGTCGTACAATGAGCAGTTCTTC.

The table lists this clonotype with many counts. The gene calls are TRBV7-9 and TRBJ1-2; D remains unclear. Germline lookup yields CDR1 SEHNR and CDR2 FQNEAQ (reference sequence). V was clipped by 3 bases and J by 0 bases, with 8 bases between them. This CDR3 has 14 amino acids. Here the CDR3 DNA reads TGTGCCAGCAGCTTCGGGTGGACTAACTATGGCTACACCTTC. Translating it yields CASSFGWTNYGYTF.

The V gene is TRBV5-1, the J gene TRBJ1-3; no clear D gene. This CDR3 has 16 amino acids. CDR1 SGHRS and CDR2 YFSETQ come from the germline V gene. V was trimmed by 0 bases and J by 6 bases, leaving 16 bases between them. This chain's CDR3 is CASSLELTATANTIYF. CDR3 bases: TGCGCCAGCAGCTTGGAATTGACGGCGACTGCAAACACCATATATTTT.

This clonotype has a handful of counts. The chain has TRBV2 and TRBJ2-1; TRBD2 matches 7 bases. Germline CDR1 reads SNHLY; CDR2 reads FYNNEI. V trimming: 9 bases; J trimming: 7 bases; junction bases outside the gene matches: 12. The CDR3 has 14 residues. CDR3: CASKLAPNGNEQFF. The CDR3 nucleotides read TGTGCCAGTAAACTAGCGCCCAACGGGAATGAGCAGTTCTTC.

This clonotype has a count of ten or more. V usage is TRBV20-1 and J usage is TRBJ1-2; D gene ambiguous. V lost 4 bases, J lost 5 bases, and 8 bases lay in between. Germline CDR1 is DFQATT and CDR2 is SNEGSKA (reference sequence). The CDR3 has 11 amino acids. CDR3 coding DNA: TGCAGTGCTACCCAGGAGTATGGCTACACCTTC. Amino acids: CSATQEYGYTF.

This clonotype has just a few counts. Sequence at one end of the junction differs from germline and may be a read error. CDR3 residues: CATSREGAQPTDTQYF. CDR3 in DNA: TGTGCCACCAGCCGAGAGGGGGCCCAGCCCACAGATACGCAGTATTTT. The V gene is TRBV15, the J gene TRBJ2-3, with 7 bases that match TRBD1. Germline values: CDR1 LNHNV, CDR2 YYDKDF (reference sequence). This CDR3 has 16 residues.

CDR3 sequence: CASSDVLAGPWELFF. The CDR3, as DNA: TGTGCCAGCAGCGACGTTCTAGCGGGACCCTGGGAGCTGTTTTTT. The chain links TRBV3-1 to TRBJ2-2; TRBD2 aligns across 9 bases. V lost 5 bases, J lost 9 bases, and 10 bases stayed unmatched. Per the germline V gene, CDR1 is LGHDT and CDR2 is YNNKEL (reference sequence). The CDR3 loop spans 15 amino acids. The variable domain in full, with the rest retrieved from reference TRBV3-1 and TRBJ2-2, is DTAVSQTPKYLVTQMGNDKSIKCEQNLGHDTMYWYKQDSKKFLKIMFSYNNKELIINETVPNRFSPKSPDKAHLNLHINSLELGDSAVYFCASSDVLAGPWELFFGEGSRLTVL.

This clonotype occurred many times. This rearrangement joins TRBV20-1 to TRBJ2-7; 8 bases match TRBD2. V gave up 2 bases and J gave up 0 bases; unmatched junction bases: 9. Germline CDR1 and CDR2: DFQATT and SNEGSKA (reference sequence). This CDR3 comprises 16 residues. CDR3 nucleotides: TGCAGTGCTAGACGAGGAGTAGCGGGGTTCTCCTACGAGCAGTACTTC. Translated, it gives CSARRGVAGFSYEQYF.

There are a few counts of this clonotype. This chain connects TRBV7-2 to TRBJ2-3; D is unresolved. CDR3 size: 15 residues. Germline V lookup: CDR1 SGHTA, CDR2 FQGNSA. The V end lost 5 bases, the J end lost 2 bases, and 14 bases lay between the germline ends. The CDR3 nucleotides read TGTGCCAGCAGCCCATCCCCGAACGCCACAGATACGCAGTATTTT. Translation gives CASSPSPNATDTQYF.

At least ten counts were recorded for this clonotype. At one of its ends the junction is not consistent with the germline gene, which may arise from a read error. Here the CDR3 reads CASSVALDEQFF. The CDR3 coding sequence is TGTGCCAGCAGCGTAGCGTTGGATGAGCAGTTCTTC. The rearrangement links TRBV7-9 to TRBJ2-1; tentative D call: TRBD2 (5 bases). From germline, CDR1 is SEHNR and CDR2 FQNEAQ (reference sequence). The CDR3 loop spans 12 amino acids.

This clonotype was counted at least ten times. The chain uses TRBV5-1 and TRBJ2-3; D remains unclear. Germline V lookup: CDR1 SGHRS, CDR2 YFSETQ. The V end was cut by 4 bases, the J end by 0 bases, with 18 bases between. The CDR3 consists of 17 residues. CDR3 DNA sequence: TGCGCCAGCAGCGTCGAATATCTTCTCTTCAGCACAGATACGCAGTATTTT. It codes for CASSVEYLLFSTDTQYF.

This clonotype has at least ten counts. The rearrangement joins TRBV12-3 or TRBV12-4 to TRBJ2-1, with no clear D. This CDR3 region has 14 residues. V was cut by 3 bases and J by 3 bases, with 9 bases left in between. The CDR3 is CASSLVRRYNEQFF. CDR3 DNA sequence: TGTGCCAGCAGTTTGGTACGCCGCTACAATGAGCAGTTCTTC.

This clonotype was found many times. This rearrangement joins TRBV15 to TRBJ2-1, with D uncertain. In germline, CDR1 is LNHNV, CDR2 YYDKDF (reference sequence). Trimming left V 5 bases short and J 4 bases short, with 9 bases between. The CDR3 loop spans 13 amino acids. Written as DNA, the CDR3 is TGTGCCACCAGCGCTCGGGCATACAATGAGCAGTTCTTC. Translating gives CATSARAYNEQFF.

In its sample, this clonotype was seen many times. The chain joins TRBV21-1 to TRBJ2-1. TRBV21-1 is tagged as a pseudogene. The CDR3 extends over 9 amino acids. CDR3 nucleotides: TGTGCCAGCAGCTATGAGCAGTTCTTC. Residues: CASSYEQFF.

This clonotype was observed a handful of times. J is TRBJ2-1 and V is TRBV3-1; D possibly corresponds to TRBD2 (5 bases). Germline V gene lookup returns CDR1 LGHDT and CDR2 YNNKEL (reference sequence). V was cut by 4 bases and J by 8 bases, with 15 bases left in between. The CDR3 extends over 14 amino acids. CDR3 DNA sequence: TGTGCCAGCAGCCCGGACTTAGGTGGGCATGAGCAGTTCTTC. It encodes CASSPDLGGHEQFF.

This clonotype was counted at least ten times. The chain couples TRBV12-3 or TRBV12-4 to TRBJ1-2, with D perhaps matching TRBD1 (6 bases). V lost 5 bases, J lost 8 bases, and 21 bases lay in between. The CDR3 runs to 15 residues. The CDR3 spells CASSQTLSPGDGYTF. In DNA form, the CDR3 reads TGTGCCAGCAGTCAAACCCTTAGTCCAGGGGACGGCTACACCTTC.